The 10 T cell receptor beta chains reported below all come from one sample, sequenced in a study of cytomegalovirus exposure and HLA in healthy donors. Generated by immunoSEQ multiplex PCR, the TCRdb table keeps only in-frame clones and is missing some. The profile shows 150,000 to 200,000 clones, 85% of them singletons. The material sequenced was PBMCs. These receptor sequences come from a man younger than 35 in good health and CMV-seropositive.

The DNA for the CDR3 is TGCGCCAGCAGCTTGGCCGGGGCCCAGTACTTC. Amino acids: CASSLAGAQYF. V and J are TRBV5-1 and TRBJ2-5, with D perhaps TRBD2 (5 bases). The CDR3 loop spans 11 amino acids. Germline V lookup: CDR1 SGHRS, CDR2 YFSETQ. The ends were cut back, 0 bases at V and 9 bases at J, with 6 bases in the middle.

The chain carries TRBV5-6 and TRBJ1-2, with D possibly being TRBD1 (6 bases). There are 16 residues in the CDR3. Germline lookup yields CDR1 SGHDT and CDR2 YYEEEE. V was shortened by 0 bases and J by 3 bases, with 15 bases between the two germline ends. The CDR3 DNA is TGTGCCAGCAGCTTGGCCGGCGGGGGGCACGACTATGGCTACACCTTC. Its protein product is CASSLAGGGHDYGYTF.

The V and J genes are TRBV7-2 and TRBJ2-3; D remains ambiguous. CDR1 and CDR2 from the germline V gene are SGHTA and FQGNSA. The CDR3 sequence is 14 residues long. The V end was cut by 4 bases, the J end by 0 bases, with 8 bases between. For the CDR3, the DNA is TGTGCCAGCAGCTCCCCGGGTAGCACAGATACGCAGTATTTT. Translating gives CASSSPGSTDTQYF.

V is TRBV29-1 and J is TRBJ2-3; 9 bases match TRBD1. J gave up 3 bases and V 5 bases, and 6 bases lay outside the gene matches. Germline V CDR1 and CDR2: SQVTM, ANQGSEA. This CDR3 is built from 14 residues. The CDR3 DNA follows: TGCAGCGTTTACAGGGGGCACACGACAGATACGCAGTATTTT. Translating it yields CSVYRGHTTDTQYF.

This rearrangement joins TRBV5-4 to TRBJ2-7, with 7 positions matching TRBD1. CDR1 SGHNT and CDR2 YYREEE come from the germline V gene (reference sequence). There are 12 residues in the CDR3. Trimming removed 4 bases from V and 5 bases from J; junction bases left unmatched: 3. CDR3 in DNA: TGTGCCAGCAGCGTCGACAGGGACGAGCAGTACTTC. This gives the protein CASSVDRDEQYF.

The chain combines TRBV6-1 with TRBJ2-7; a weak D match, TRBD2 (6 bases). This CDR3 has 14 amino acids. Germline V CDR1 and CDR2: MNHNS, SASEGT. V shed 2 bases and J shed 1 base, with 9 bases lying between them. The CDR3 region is CASSERAGSYEQYF. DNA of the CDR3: TGTGCCAGCAGTGAAAGGGCGGGATCCTACGAGCAGTACTTC.

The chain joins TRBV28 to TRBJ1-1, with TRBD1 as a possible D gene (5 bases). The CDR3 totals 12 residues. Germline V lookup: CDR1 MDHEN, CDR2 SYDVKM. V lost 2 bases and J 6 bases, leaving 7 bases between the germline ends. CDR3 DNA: TGTGCCAGCAGTTTAGGGGCCTCTGAAGCTTTCTTT. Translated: CASSLGASEAFF.

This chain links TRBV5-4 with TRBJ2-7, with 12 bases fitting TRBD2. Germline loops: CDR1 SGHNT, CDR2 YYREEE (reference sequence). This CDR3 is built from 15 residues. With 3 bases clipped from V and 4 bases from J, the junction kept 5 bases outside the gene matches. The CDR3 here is CASSSGTSGLYEQYF. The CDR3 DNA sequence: TGTGCCAGCAGCTCCGGGACTAGCGGGTTGTACGAGCAGTACTTC.

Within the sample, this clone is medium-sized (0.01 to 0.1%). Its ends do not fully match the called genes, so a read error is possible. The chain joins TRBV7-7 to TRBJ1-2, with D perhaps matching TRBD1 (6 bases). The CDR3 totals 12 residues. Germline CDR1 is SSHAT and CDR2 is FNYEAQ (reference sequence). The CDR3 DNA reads TGTGCTAGCAGTTTTCACAGGGAGGGCTACACCTTC. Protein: CASSFHREGYTF.

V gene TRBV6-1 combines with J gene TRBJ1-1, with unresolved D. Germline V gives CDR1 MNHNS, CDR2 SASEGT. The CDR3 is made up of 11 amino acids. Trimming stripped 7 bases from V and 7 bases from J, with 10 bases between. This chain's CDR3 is CASTLLNEAFF. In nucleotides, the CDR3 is TGTGCCAGCACCCTACTTAATGAAGCTTTCTTT.